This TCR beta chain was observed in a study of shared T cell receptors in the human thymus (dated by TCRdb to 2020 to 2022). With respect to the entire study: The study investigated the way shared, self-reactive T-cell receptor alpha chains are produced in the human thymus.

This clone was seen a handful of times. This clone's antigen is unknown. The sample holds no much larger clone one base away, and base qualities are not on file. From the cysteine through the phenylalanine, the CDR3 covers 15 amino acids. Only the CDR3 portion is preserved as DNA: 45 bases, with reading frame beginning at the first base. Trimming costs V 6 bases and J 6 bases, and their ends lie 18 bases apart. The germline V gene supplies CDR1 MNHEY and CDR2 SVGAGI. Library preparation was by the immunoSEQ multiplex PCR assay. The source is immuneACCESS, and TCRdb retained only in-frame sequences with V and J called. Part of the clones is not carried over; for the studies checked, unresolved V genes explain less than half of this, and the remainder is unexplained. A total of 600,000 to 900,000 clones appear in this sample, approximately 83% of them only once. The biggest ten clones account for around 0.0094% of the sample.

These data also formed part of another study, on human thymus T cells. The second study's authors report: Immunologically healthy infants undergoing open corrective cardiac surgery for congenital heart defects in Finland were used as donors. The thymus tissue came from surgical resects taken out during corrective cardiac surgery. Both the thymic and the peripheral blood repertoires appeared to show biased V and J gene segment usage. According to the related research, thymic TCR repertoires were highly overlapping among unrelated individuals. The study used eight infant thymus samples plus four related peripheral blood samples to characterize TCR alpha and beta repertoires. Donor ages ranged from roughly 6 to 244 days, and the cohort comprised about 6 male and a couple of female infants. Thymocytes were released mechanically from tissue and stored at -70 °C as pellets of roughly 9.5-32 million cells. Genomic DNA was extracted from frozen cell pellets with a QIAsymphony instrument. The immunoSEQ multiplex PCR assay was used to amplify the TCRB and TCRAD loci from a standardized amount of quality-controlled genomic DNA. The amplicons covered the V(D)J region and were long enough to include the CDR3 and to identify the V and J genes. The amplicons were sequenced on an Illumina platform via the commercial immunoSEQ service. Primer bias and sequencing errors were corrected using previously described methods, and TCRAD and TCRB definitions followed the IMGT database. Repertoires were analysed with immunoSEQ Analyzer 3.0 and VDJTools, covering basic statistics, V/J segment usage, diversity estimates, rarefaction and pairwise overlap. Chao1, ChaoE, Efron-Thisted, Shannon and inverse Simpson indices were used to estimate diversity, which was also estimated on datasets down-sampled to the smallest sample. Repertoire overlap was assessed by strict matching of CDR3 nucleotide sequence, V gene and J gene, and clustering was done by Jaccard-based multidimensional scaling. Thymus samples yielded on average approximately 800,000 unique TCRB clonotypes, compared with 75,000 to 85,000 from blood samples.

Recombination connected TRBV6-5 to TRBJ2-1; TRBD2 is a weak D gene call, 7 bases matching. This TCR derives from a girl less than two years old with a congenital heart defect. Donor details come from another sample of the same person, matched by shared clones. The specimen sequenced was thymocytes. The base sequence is TGTGCCAGCAGATCCTGTGCGGGGGCCTCCAATGAGCAGTTCTTC. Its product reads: CASRSCAGASNEQFF.